The clone carrying this TCR beta chain was seen a handful of times. The data were obtained in a study of control samples from healthy donors and cancer patients. The repertoire was sequenced with immunoSEQ multiplex PCR; TCRdb's copy has only in-frame clones and lacks some. The sample lists 70,000 to 90,000 clones; 94% were seen once. This CDR3 is built from 12 residues. V lost 3 bases and J lost 5, with 8 bases in between. Per the germline V gene, CDR1 is SGHDT and CDR2 is YYEEEE. The sequence was collected from a woman aged 40-49 years in good health. Sequenced sample: blood. The V call is TRBV5-6, the J call TRBJ1-1; D gene unclear. The CDR3 DNA follows: TGTGCCAGCAGCTCTTCGGGGACTGAAGCTTTCTTT. It encodes CASSSSGTEAFF.